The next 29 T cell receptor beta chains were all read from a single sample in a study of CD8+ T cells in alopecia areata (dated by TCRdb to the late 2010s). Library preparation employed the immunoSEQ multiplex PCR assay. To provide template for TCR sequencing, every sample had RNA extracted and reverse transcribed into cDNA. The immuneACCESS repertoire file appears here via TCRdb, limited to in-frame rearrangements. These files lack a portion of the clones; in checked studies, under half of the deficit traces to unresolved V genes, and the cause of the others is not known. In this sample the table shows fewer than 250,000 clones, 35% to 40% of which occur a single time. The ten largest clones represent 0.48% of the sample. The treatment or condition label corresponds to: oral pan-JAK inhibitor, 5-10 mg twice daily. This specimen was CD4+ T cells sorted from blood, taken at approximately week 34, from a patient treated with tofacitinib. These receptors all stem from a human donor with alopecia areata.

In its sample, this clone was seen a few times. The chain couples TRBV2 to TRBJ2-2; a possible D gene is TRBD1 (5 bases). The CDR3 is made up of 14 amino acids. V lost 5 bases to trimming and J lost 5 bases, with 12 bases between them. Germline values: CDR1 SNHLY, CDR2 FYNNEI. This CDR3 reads CASSLQGGTGELFF. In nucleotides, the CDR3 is TGTGCCAGCAGTCTCCAGGGTGGGACCGGGGAGCTGTTTTTT.

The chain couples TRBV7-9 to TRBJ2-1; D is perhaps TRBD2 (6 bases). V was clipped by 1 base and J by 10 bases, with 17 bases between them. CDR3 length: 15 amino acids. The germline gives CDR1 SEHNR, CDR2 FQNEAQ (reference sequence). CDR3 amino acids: CASSLVGGTSVEQFF. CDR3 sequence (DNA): TGTGCCAGCAGCTTAGTTGGGGGGACCTCGGTAGAGCAGTTCTTC.

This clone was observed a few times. The CDR3 region has the DNA TGCGCCAGCAGCTTGGAAGGGCCAAGTTCCTACGAGCAGTACTTC. It yields the protein CASSLEGPSSYEQYF. This chain links TRBV5-1 with TRBJ2-7; D gene uncertain. This CDR3 contains 15 residues. CDR1 and CDR2 (germline): SGHRS, YFSETQ. Trimming removed 0 bases at V and 1 base at J, with 11 bases between.

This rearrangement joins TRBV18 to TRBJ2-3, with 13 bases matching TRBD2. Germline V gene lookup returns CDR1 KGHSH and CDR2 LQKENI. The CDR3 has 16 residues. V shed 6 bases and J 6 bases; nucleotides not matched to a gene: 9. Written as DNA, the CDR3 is TGTGCCAGCTCGCAAGAAGGACTAGCGGGGGTGGATACGCAGTATTTT. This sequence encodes CASSQEGLAGVDTQYF.

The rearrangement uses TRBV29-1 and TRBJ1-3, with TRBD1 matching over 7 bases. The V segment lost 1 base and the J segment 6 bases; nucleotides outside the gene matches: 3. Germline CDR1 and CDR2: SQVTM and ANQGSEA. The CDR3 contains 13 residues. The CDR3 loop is CSVEGDRENTIYF. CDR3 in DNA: TGCAGCGTTGAAGGGGACAGAGAAAACACCATATATTTT.

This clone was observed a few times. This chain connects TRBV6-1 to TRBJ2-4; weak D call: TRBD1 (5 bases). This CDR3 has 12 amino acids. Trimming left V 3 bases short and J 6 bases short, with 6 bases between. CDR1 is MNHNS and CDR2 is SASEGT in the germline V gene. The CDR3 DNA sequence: TGTGCCAGCAGTGATCAGGGAAACATTCAGTACTTC. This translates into CASSDQGNIQYF.

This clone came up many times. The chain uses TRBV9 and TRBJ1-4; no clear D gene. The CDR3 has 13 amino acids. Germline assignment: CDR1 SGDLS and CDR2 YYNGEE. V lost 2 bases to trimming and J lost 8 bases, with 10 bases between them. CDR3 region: CASSVDGGEKLFF. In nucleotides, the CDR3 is TGTGCCAGCAGCGTCGACGGAGGGGAAAAACTGTTTTTT.

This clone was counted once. The chain's CDR3 is CAWSEFNEKLFF. CDR3 nucleotides: TGTGCCTGGAGTGAGTTCAATGAAAAACTGTTTTTT. The chain joins TRBV30 to TRBJ1-4, with no clear D. V lost 1 base and J lost 5, with 5 bases in between. Germline CDR1 GTSNPN, CDR2 SVGIG (reference sequence). This CDR3 spans 12 amino acids. The whole variable domain, remainder taken from reference TRBV30 and TRBJ1-4, is SQTIHQWPATLVQPVGSPLSLECTVEGTSNPNLYWYRQAAGRGLQLLFYSVGIGQISSEVPQNLSASRPQDRQFILSSKKLLLSDSGFYLCAWSEFNEKLFFGSGTQLSVL.

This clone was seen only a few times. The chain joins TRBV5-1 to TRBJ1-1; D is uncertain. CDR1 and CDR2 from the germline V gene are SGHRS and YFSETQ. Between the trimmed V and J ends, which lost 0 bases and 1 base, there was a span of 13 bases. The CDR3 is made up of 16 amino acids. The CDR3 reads CASSLGRFLENTEAFF. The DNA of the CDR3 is TGCGCCAGCAGCTTGGGACGATTCCTGGAGAACACTGAAGCTTTCTTT.

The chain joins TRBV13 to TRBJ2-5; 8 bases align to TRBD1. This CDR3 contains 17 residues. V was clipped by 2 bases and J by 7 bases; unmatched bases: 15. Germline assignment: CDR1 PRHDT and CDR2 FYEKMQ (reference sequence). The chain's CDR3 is CASSLRFQGLGTGTQYF. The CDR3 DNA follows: TGTGCCAGCAGCTTACGGTTTCAGGGGCTTGGGACAGGGACCCAGTACTTC. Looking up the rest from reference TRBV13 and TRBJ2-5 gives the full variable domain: AAGVIQSPRHLIKEKRETATLKCYPIPRHDTVYWYQQGPGQDPQFLISFYEKMQSDKGSIPDRFSAQQFSDYHSELNMSSLELGDSALYFCASSLRFQGLGTGTQYFGPGTRLLVL.

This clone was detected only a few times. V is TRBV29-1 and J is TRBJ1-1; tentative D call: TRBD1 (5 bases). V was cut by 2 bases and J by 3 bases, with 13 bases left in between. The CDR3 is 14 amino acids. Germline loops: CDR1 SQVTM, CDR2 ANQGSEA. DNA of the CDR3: TGCAGCGTTGAAACCAGGGCCGCTTACACTGAAGCTTTCTTT. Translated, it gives CSVETRAAYTEAFF.

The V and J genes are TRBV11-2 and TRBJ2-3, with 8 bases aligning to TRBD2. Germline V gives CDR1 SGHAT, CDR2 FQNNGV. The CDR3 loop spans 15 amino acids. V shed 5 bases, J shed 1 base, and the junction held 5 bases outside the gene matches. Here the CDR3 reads CASSPGGLGTDTQYF. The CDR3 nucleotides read TGTGCCAGCAGCCCCGGGGGACTAGGCACAGATACGCAGTATTTT.

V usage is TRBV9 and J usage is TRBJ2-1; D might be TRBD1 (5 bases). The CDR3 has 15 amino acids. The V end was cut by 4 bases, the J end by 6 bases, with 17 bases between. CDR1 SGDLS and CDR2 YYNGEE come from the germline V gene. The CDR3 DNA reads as TGTGCCAGCAGCCCTTCAGGGTATATTGGCAATGAGCAGTTCTTC. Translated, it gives CASSPSGYIGNEQFF.

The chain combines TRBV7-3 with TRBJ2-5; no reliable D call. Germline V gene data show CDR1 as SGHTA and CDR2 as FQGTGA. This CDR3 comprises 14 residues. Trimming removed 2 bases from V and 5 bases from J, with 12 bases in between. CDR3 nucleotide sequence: TGTGCCAGCAGCTTATCCGGGTCCGAGGAGACCCAGTACTTC. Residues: CASSLSGSEETQYF.

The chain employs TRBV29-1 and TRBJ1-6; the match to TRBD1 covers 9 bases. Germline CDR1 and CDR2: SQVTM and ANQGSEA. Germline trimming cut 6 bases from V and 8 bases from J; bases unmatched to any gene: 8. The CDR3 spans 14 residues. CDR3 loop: CSVRQTGGDSPLHF. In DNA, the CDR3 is TGCAGCGTCCGTCAAACAGGGGGCGATTCACCCCTCCACTTT. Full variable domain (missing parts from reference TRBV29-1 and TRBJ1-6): SAVISQKPSRDICQRGTSLTIQCQVDSQVTMMFWYRQQPGQSLTLIATANQGSEATYESGFVIDKFPISRPNLTFSTLTVSNMSPEDSSIYLCSVRQTGGDSPLHFGNGTRLTVT.

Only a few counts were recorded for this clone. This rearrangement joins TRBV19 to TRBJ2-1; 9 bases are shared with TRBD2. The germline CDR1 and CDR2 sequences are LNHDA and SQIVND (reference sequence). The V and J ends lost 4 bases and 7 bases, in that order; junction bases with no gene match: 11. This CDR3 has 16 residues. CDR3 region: CASSTSASGMGNEQFF. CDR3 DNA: TGTGCCAGTAGTACTTCGGCTAGCGGGATGGGGAATGAGCAGTTCTTC.

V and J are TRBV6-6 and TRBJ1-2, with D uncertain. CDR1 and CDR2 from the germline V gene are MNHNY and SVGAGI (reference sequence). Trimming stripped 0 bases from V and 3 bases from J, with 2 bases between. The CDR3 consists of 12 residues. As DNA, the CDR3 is TGTGCCAGCAGTTACTCGGACTATGGCTACACCTTC. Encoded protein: CASSYSDYGYTF.

For the CDR3, the DNA is TGTGCCAGCAGACAAGAGACCCAGTACTTC. This codes for CASRQETQYF. This rearrangement joins TRBV5-4 to TRBJ2-5; D ambiguous. The CDR3 spans 10 residues. The V gene's germline CDR1 is SGHNT and CDR2 YYREEE (reference sequence). Trimming cost V 5 bases and J 2 bases, with 1 base left between them.

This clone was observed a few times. Written as DNA, the CDR3 is TGTGCCAGCAGACCTCGGGAGCGTGGGTACAATGAGCAGTTCTTC. It codes for CASRPRERGYNEQFF. This chain links TRBV6-6 with TRBJ2-1; D possibly corresponds to TRBD2 (6 bases). Trimming removed 6 bases from V and 4 bases from J, with 16 bases in between. CDR1 and CDR2 (germline): MNHNY, SVGAGI (reference sequence). The CDR3 runs 15 residues.

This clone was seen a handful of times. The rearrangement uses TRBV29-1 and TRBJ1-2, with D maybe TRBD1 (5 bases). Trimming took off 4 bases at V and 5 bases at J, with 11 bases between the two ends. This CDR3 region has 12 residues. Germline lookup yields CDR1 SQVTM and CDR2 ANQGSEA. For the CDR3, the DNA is TGCAGCGTTGGGACATCATCTTATGGCTACACCTTC. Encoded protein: CSVGTSSYGYTF.

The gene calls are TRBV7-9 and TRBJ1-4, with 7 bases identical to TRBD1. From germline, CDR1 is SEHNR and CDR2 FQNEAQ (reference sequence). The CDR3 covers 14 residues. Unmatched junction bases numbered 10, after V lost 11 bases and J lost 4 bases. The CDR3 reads CAPTPDRINEKLFF. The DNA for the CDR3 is TGTGCCCCCACCCCGGACAGGATTAATGAAAAACTGTTTTTT.

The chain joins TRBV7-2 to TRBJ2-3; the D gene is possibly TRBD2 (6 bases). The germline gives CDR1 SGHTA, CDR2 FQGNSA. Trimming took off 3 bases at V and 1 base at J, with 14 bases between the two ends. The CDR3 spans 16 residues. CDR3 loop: CASSLMMPGGTDTQYF. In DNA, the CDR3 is TGTGCCAGCAGCTTGATGATGCCGGGGGGCACAGATACGCAGTATTTT.

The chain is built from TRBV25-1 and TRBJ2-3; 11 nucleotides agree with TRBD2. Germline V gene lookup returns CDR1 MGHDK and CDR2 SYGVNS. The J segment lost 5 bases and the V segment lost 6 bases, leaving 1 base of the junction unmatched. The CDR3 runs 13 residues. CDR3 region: CASRTSGRDTQYF. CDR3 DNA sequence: TGTGCCAGCAGAACTAGCGGGAGAGATACGCAGTATTTT.

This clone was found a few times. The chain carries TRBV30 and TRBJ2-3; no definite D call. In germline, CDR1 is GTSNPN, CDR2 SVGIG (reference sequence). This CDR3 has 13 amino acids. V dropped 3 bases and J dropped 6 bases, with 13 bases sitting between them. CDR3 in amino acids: CAWSPGPVDTQYF. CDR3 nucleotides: TGTGCCTGGAGCCCGGGCCCTGTGGATACGCAGTATTTT.

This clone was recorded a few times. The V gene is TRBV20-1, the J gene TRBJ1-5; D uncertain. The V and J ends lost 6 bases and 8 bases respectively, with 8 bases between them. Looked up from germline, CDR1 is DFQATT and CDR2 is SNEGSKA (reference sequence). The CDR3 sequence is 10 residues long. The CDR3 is CSANIKPQHF. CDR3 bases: TGCAGTGCCAACATTAAGCCCCAGCATTTT.

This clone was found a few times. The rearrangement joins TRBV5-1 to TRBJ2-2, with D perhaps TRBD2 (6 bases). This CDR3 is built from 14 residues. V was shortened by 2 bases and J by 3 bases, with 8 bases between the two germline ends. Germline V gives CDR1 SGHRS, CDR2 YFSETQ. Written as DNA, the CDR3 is TGCGCCAGCAGCTTCTCGGGGGACACCGGGGAGCTGTTTTTT. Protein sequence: CASSFSGDTGELFF.

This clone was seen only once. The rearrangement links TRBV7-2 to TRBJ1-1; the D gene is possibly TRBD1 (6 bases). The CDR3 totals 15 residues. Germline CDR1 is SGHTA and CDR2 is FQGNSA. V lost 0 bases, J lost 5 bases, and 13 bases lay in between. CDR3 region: CASSLALTGPTEAFF. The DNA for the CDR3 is TGTGCCAGCAGCTTAGCCCTAACAGGGCCGACTGAAGCTTTCTTT.

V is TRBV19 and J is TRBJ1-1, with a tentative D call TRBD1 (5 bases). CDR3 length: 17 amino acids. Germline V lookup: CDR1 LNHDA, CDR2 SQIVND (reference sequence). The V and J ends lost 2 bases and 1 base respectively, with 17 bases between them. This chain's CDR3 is CASSIKQVGRWNTEAFF. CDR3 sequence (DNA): TGTGCCAGTAGTATAAAGCAGGTGGGGCGGTGGAACACTGAAGCTTTCTTT.

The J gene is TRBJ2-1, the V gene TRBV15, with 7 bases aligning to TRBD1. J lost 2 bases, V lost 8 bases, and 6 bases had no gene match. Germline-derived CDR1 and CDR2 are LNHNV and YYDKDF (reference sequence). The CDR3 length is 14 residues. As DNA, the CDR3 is TGTGCCACCTCCCCACAGGGGCCCTACAATGAGCAGTTCTTC. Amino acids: CATSPQGPYNEQFF.